This paragraph reports one T cell receptor (beta chain). What it binds is not known. Diagnosis relied on clinical symptoms, serum thyroxine and TRAb, thyroid ultrasound and orbital computed tomography. These data are taken from a study of T cells in Graves' hyperthyroidism and ophthalmopathy. Trimming left V 6 bases short and J 0 bases short, with 15 bases between. The CDR3 spans 16 residues. The germline gives CDR1 MDHEN, CDR2 SYDVKM. It was RNA transcripts that yielded the amplified TCR beta CDR3 regions. The primer set for the first-round RT-PCR of the TCR CDR3 was HTBI. MiXCR was run by TCRdb on the multiplex PCR reads, yielding one entry per CDR3 protein. The sample lists 650,000 to 700,000 distinct CDR3 sequences; 15% to 20% were seen once. General study findings and limits: Separating ophthalmopathy from stable hyperthyroidism was achieved by a 13 V-J model.

The receptor was isolated from a man in his fifties or sixties with Graves' hyperthyroidism. Sequenced input: blood. The chain employs TRBV28 and TRBJ2-4; D might be TRBD1 (6 bases). CDR3 DNA sequence: TGTGCCAGCAGCCTCCAGGGGTCTCTAGCCAAAAACATTCAGTACTTC. Translating gives CASSLQGSLAKNIQYF.